Each of the 25 T cell receptor beta chains below was sequenced from the same sample in a study of Ad26.COV2.S vaccination and SARS-CoV-2 variants. TCRdb keeps only in-frame clones here, not all; method: immunoSEQ multiplex PCR. Of fewer than 800,000 clones in the sample, roughly 90% are singletons; the top ten hold around 1.4%. Treatment described: approximately 18 received Ad26.COV2.S at low or high dose, single or two shots; several received placebo; per-sample allocation not given. It was on day 63 after the first vaccine or placebo injection that samples were taken. This material consisted of peripheral blood, taken in a trial of Ad26.COV2.S vaccine versus placebo. All receptors come from a person aged 18-65 years who received the Ad26.COV2.S COVID-19 vaccine or a placebo.

The V and J genes are TRBV4-2 and TRBJ2-3; TRBD2 matches 12 bases. V shed 1 base, J shed 3 bases, and the junction held 11 bases outside the gene matches. This CDR3 region has 19 residues. CDR1 LGHNA and CDR2 YNFKEQ come from the germline V gene. CDR3 in amino acids: CASSQVGSSGRAWTDTQYF. CDR3 nucleotides: TGTGCCAGCAGCCAAGTGGGATCTAGCGGGAGGGCCTGGACAGATACGCAGTATTTT.

This chain joins TRBV4-3 and TRBJ2-3; 12 nucleotides match TRBD2. Looked up from germline, CDR1 is LGHNA and CDR2 is YSLEER. V dropped 1 base and J dropped 3; count of bases not matched to a gene: 2. The CDR3 totals 16 residues. The CDR3 loop reads CASSQAGTSGTDTQYF. CDR3 DNA: TGCGCCAGCAGCCAAGCCGGGACTAGCGGGACAGATACGCAGTATTTT.

The V gene is TRBV7-2, the J gene TRBJ2-1; D is ambiguous. Trimming took 2 bases from V and 7 from J, leaving 9 bases between them. CDR3 length: 13 amino acids. Per the germline V gene, CDR1 is SGHTA and CDR2 is FQGNSA. The CDR3 DNA reads as TGTGCCAGCAGCTTACCCCACATGAATGAGCAGTTCTTC. Its protein is CASSLPHMNEQFF.

Details on this clone: Other DNA sequences of this sample code for an identical CDR3. The V gene is TRBV5-4, the J gene TRBJ1-2; D gene unclear. Germline V gene lookup returns CDR1 SGHNT and CDR2 YYREEE (reference sequence). V gave up 0 bases and J gave up 7 bases, with 7 bases separating them. The CDR3 is 12 amino acids. The CDR3 bases are TGTGCCAGCAGCTTGGACGGGGTTGGCTACACCTTC. Amino acids: CASSLDGVGYTF.

In regard to this clone: At one end, the junction sequence differs from germline, possibly due to a read error. The chain joins TRBV15 to TRBJ2-1; D is uncertain. The CDR3 spans 15 residues. Germline V gene lookup returns CDR1 LNHNV and CDR2 YYDKDF (reference sequence). In DNA, the CDR3 is TGTGCCACCAGCCGAGACTCTAGCTCCTACAATGAGCAGTTCTTC. This sequence encodes CATSRDSSSYNEQFF. Looking up the rest from reference TRBV15 and TRBJ2-1 gives the full variable domain: DAMVIQNPRYQVTQFGKPVTLSCSQTLNHNVMYWYQQKSSQAPKLLFHYYDKDFNNEADTPDNFQSRRPNTSFCFLDIRSPGLGDTAMYLCATSRDSSSYNEQFFGPGTRLTVL.

The chain couples TRBV5-3 to TRBJ1-3; D unclear. TRBV5-3 is designated an ORF whose function remains uncertain. CDR3 size: 16 residues. Trimming removed 1 base at V and 4 bases at J, with 15 bases between. CDR3 in DNA: TGTGCCAGAAGCTTGTATCTGGCGAGAGGAGGAAACACCATATATTTT. Its protein is CARSLYLARGGNTIYF.

The chain is built from TRBV6-5 and TRBJ2-5; possible D gene TRBD2, 6 bases. Looked up from germline, CDR1 is MNHEY and CDR2 is SVGAGI. V was trimmed by 5 bases and J by 5 bases, leaving 12 bases between them. There are 13 residues in the CDR3. CDR3 protein: CASSRTGRETQYF. The CDR3 coding sequence is TGTGCCAGCAGTAGGACTGGGAGGGAGACCCAGTACTTC.

The chain combines TRBV5-1 with TRBJ1-1; 7 bases align to TRBD1. The ends lost 4 bases at V and 1 base at J; junction bases unmatched: 13. Looked up from germline, CDR1 is SGHRS and CDR2 is YFSETQ. The CDR3 contains 17 residues. The CDR3 DNA reads as TGCGCCAGCAGCCAATCTACAGGGGTTTGGGAGAACACTGAAGCTTTCTTT. Translation gives CASSQSTGVWENTEAFF.

The chain couples TRBV6-2 or TRBV6-3 to TRBJ1-6, with D hard to call. Looked up from germline, CDR1 is MNHEY and CDR2 is SVGEGT. CDR3 length equals 14 residues. V lost 3 bases and J lost 12, with 15 bases in between. DNA of the CDR3: TGTGCCAGCAGTTATCCGTTGAGTGGGGAACCCCTCCACTTT. This sequence encodes CASSYPLSGEPLHF.

The chain employs TRBV28 and TRBJ2-7; D call uncertain. The CDR3 runs to 11 residues. Trimming took 3 bases from V and 4 from J, leaving 4 bases between them. The germline CDR1 and CDR2 sequences are MDHEN and SYDVKM. The CDR3 reads CASSLGYEQYF. The DNA of the CDR3 is TGTGCCAGCAGTTTGGGGTACGAGCAGTACTTC.

The chain recombines TRBV3-1 (or the pseudogene TRBV3-2) with TRBJ2-5; the match to TRBD1 covers 7 bases. The V gene's germline CDR1 is LGHDT and CDR2 YNNKEL (reference sequence). Trimming at V came to 1 base and at J to 5 bases, leaving 4 bases not matched to a gene. The CDR3 runs 14 residues. The chain's CDR3 is CASSQGQGVETQYF. The CDR3 DNA reads as TGTGCCAGCAGCCAAGGACAGGGTGTGGAGACCCAGTACTTC.

The chain recombines TRBV4-1 with TRBJ1-5; D ambiguous. Deletions cut 0 bases from V and 3 bases from J, with 12 bases between. This CDR3 region has 16 residues. The germline CDR1 and CDR2 sequences are MGHRA and YSYEKL. CDR3 protein: CASSQDDWQPNQPQHF. The CDR3 region has the DNA TGCGCCAGCAGCCAAGATGATTGGCAGCCCAATCAGCCCCAGCATTTT.

A few counts support this clone. The chain couples TRBV29-1 to TRBJ1-3; D gene uncertain. Per the germline V gene, CDR1 is SQVTM and CDR2 is ANQGSEA. V lost 4 bases, J lost 0 bases, and 22 bases lay in between. This CDR3 has 18 amino acids. The CDR3 region is CSVGLRSRPSFSGNTIYF. CDR3 bases: TGCAGCGTTGGGCTAAGGTCTAGACCTTCCTTCTCTGGAAACACCATATATTTT.

The chain carries TRBV7-3 and TRBJ2-2, with 8 bases identical to TRBD2. CDR1 and CDR2 from the germline V gene are SGHTA and FQGTGA. Trimming removed 5 bases from V and 1 base from J; junction bases left unmatched: 3. The CDR3 totals 15 residues. CDR3 coding DNA: TGTGCCAGCAGCAGCGGGGGAGGGAACACCGGGGAGCTGTTTTTT. This gives the protein CASSSGGGNTGELFF. Variable domain in full (rest from reference TRBV7-3 and TRBJ2-2): GAGVSQTPSNKVTEKGKYVELRCDPISGHTALYWYRQSLGQGPEFLIYFQGTGAADDSGLPNDRFFAVRPEGSVSTLKIQRTERGDSAVYLCASSSGGGNTGELFFGEGSRLTVL.

This rearrangement joins TRBV14 to TRBJ2-7; 8 bases match TRBD2. After removal of 3 bases from V and 1 base from J, the junction contained 14 bases not matched to a gene. There are 18 residues in the CDR3. Germline V gives CDR1 SGHDN, CDR2 FVKESK. The CDR3 reads CASSHLGRGGGSSYEQYF. CDR3 sequence (DNA): TGTGCCAGCAGCCACCTTGGAAGGGGCGGGGGGTCATCCTACGAGCAGTACTTC.

This chain links TRBV30 with TRBJ2-7; 7 bases map to TRBD2. With 4 bases clipped from V and 4 bases from J, the junction kept 4 bases outside the gene matches. CDR1 and CDR2 (germline): GTSNPN, SVGIG (reference sequence). CDR3 length: 12 residues. DNA of the CDR3: TGTGCCTGGAACGGGGGGTCGTACGAGCAGTACTTC. Translation gives CAWNGGSYEQYF. Together with reference TRBV30 and TRBJ2-7, the CDR3 gives the full variable domain: SQTIHQWPATLVQPVGSPLSLECTVEGTSNPNLYWYRQAAGRGLQLLFYSVGIGQISSEVPQNLSASRPQDRQFILSSKKLLLSDSGFYLCAWNGGSYEQYFGPGTRLTVT.

The rearrangement joins TRBV7-9 to TRBJ1-3; D gene ambiguous. The germline V gene encodes CDR1 SEHNR and CDR2 FQNEAQ (reference sequence). The CDR3 sequence is 16 residues long. V dropped 1 base and J dropped 0 bases, with 10 bases sitting between them. The CDR3 DNA reads TGTGCCAGCAGCTTAGGCGGGATGGGCTCTGGAAACACCATATATTTT. This gives the protein CASSLGGMGSGNTIYF. The whole variable domain, filled in from reference TRBV7-9 and TRBJ1-3, reads DTGVSQNPRHKITKRGQNVTFRCDPISEHNRLYWYRQTLGQGPEFLTYFQNEAQLEKSRLLSDRFSAERPKGSFSTLEIQRTEQGDSAMYLCASSLGGMGSGNTIYFGEGSWLTVV.

The chain employs TRBV5-5 and TRBJ2-7; the match to TRBD1 covers 9 bases. Trimming took 4 bases from V and 5 from J; bases not matched to a gene: 7. Germline V lookup: CDR1 SGHKS, CDR2 YYEKEE (reference sequence). The CDR3 extends over 14 amino acids. The CDR3 coding sequence is TGTGCCAGCAGCGCAGGGACAGGGCACCACGAGCAGTACTTC. Protein: CASSAGTGHHEQYF.

The chain couples TRBV30 to TRBJ2-7; D not resolved. The length of the CDR3 is 14 residues. V was trimmed by 1 base and J by 0 bases, leaving 10 bases between them. CDR1 GTSNPN and CDR2 SVGIG come from the germline V gene (reference sequence). The CDR3 coding sequence is TGTGCCTGGAGTGAGGTACTGCCCTCCTACGAGCAGTACTTC. Its translation is CAWSEVLPSYEQYF. Full variable domain (remainder filled in from reference TRBV30 and TRBJ2-7): SQTIHQWPATLVQPVGSPLSLECTVEGTSNPNLYWYRQAAGRGLQLLFYSVGIGQISSEVPQNLSASRPQDRQFILSSKKLLLSDSGFYLCAWSEVLPSYEQYFGPGTRLTVT.

The chain combines TRBV7-2 with TRBJ2-7; 7 positions agree with TRBD1. Germline V gene sequence: CDR1 SGHTA, CDR2 FQGNSA. Trimming at V came to 6 bases and at J to 3 bases, leaving 8 bases not matched to a gene. The CDR3 runs 14 residues. The CDR3 bases are TGTGCCAGCAGGTCCTGGGGACAGAGCTACGAGCAGTACTTC. Translation: CASRSWGQSYEQYF.

The V call is TRBV5-1, the J call TRBJ2-1; D ambiguous. V lost 0 bases to trimming and J lost 2 bases, with 6 bases between them. Germline CDR1 reads SGHRS; CDR2 reads YFSETQ. The length of the CDR3 is 14 residues. CDR3 loop: CASSLGPPYNEQFF. DNA of the CDR3: TGCGCCAGCAGCTTGGGACCCCCCTACAATGAGCAGTTCTTC.

The chain carries TRBV15 and TRBJ1-6; the D is unclear. Trimming took off 0 bases at V and 9 bases at J, with 12 bases between the two ends. This CDR3 spans 15 amino acids. Per the germline V gene, CDR1 is LNHNV and CDR2 is YYDKDF (reference sequence). CDR3 sequence reads: CATSRDATIGSPLHF. The CDR3 DNA is TGTGCCACCAGCAGAGATGCGACAATAGGTTCACCCCTCCACTTT.

The V gene is TRBV7-2, the J gene TRBJ1-2; D is uncertain. This CDR3 comprises 12 residues. Trimming cost V 1 base and J 8 bases, with 8 bases left between them. The germline V gene encodes CDR1 SGHTA and CDR2 FQGNSA. This chain's CDR3 is CASSLDQVGYTF. The CDR3 region has the DNA TGTGCCAGCAGCTTAGATCAGGTCGGCTACACCTTC.

The chain combines TRBV10-3 with TRBJ2-3, with TRBD1 matching 7 bases. J gave up 3 bases and V 2 bases, and 8 bases lay outside the gene matches. CDR3 length: 16 residues. Germline V CDR1 and CDR2: ENHRY, SYGVKD. CDR3 amino acids: CAISEVTGVGTDTQYF. DNA of the CDR3: TGTGCCATCAGTGAGGTCACAGGGGTGGGGACAGATACGCAGTATTTT.

The V and J genes are TRBV11-2 and TRBJ2-2; D not resolved. Germline CDR1 reads SGHAT; CDR2 reads FQNNGV. This CDR3 spans 12 amino acids. Trimming stripped 1 base from V and 7 bases from J, with 4 bases between. CDR3 sequence (DNA): TGTGCCAGCAGCTTAGTGATCGGGGAGCTGTTTTTT. The encoded protein is CASSLVIGELFF.